This entry concerns a single TCR beta chain. Assay used: immunoSEQ multiplex PCR; TCRdb lists only in-frame clones, some missing. Among 12,000 or so clones listed, roughly 70% were seen once. These data are taken from a study of chemoradiotherapy in HPV16-positive cancers. This CDR3 contains 12 residues. Germline V lookup: CDR1 LNHDA, CDR2 SQIVND (reference sequence). Trimming took 7 bases from V and 4 from J, leaving 10 bases between them. The specimen was obtained from a patient who underwent chemoradiotherapy. The clonotype comes from a human donor with HPV-associated anogenital cancer. This chain uses TRBV19 with TRBJ1-2; D not resolved. CDR3 in amino acids: CASTTRGYGYTF. The DNA of the CDR3 is TGTGCCAGTACCACGCGGGGCTATGGCTACACCTTC.